The present T cell receptor beta chain was sequenced within a study of blood T cell repertoires in COVID-19. Looked up from germline, CDR1 is PRHDT and CDR2 is FYEKMQ (reference sequence). V trimming: 5 bases; J trimming: 10 bases; junction bases outside the gene matches: 11. The CDR3 has 14 residues. Original analysis: Amplified reference gene primers provided the basis for estimating nucleated cell counts. The repertoire was sequenced with immunoSEQ multiplex PCR; TCRdb's copy has only in-frame clones and lacks some. V and J calls and clone size are given by that table; D and trimming were obtained from the DNA. The sample gives some 180,000 clones, about four fifths of which show up once; approximately 10% is in the top ten. This clone has just one count.

The source of this sequence is a woman in her thirties or forties with COVID-19, enrolled during active disease. The specimen sequenced was peripheral blood. The chain links TRBV13 to TRBJ2-3, with 8 bases matching TRBD2. The DNA for the CDR3 is TGTGCCAGCAGCGAAGGACTAGCAGGCGTTGCGCAGTATTTT. It is translated as CASSEGLAGVAQYF.